A selection of T cell receptor beta chains follows, all from one sample in a study of cytomegalovirus exposure and HLA in healthy donors. The data were produced by immunoSEQ multiplex PCR, yet TCRdb's version contains in-frame clones alone and is incomplete. There are some 180,000 clones in the sample; roughly 82% occur only once, and 1% to 1.5% lies in the top ten. Sequenced material: PBMCs. Every receptor here comes from a girl aged 2 to 10 in good health and CMV-seropositive. Both conserved end residues are part of each CDR3. The D gene is left open where the match is weak. Not all rows give a size; the values are once, few, many and, for expanded clones, a class.

D	V	J	size	DNA	CDR3
-	TRBV7-9	TRBJ2-1	once	TGTGCCAGCAGCTTAGGCCGGTTCATGGATGAGCAGTTCTTC	CASSLGRFMDEQFF
TRBD2	TRBV5-1	TRBJ2-1	-	TGCGCCAGCAGCTTCTTCCTAGCGGGCAACAATGAGCAGTTCTTC	CASSFFLAGNNEQFF
-	TRBV19	TRBJ1-5	-	TGTGCCAGTAGGCTCCCCGGGACTGGCAGCAATCAGCCCCAGCATTTT	CASRLPGTGSNQPQHF
TRBD1	TRBV5-1	TRBJ1-2	-	TGCGCCAGCAGCCCAAACAGGGGGAACTATGGCTACACCTTC	CASSPNRGNYGYTF
TRBD1	TRBV6-1	TRBJ2-1	-	TGTGCCAGCAGTGGATACAGGGGAAATGAGCAGTTCTTC	CASSGYRGNEQFF
-	TRBV5-4	TRBJ2-1	-	TGTGCCAGCAGCTCCGGGTCCTTTGGCCACAATGAGCAGTTCTTC	CASSSGSFGHNEQFF
TRBD1	TRBV10-3	TRBJ1-2	-	TGTGCCATCAGTGAAGGGGACAGGGCGGGGTATGGCTACACCTTC	CAISEGDRAGYGYTF
-	TRBV2	TRBJ1-5	few	TGTGCCAGCACCGCCAGGGGTGAGCCCCAGCATTTT	CASTARGEPQHF
TRBD2	TRBV29-1	TRBJ2-1	-	TGCAGCGCCCTAAACCTCGTACTAGCGGCTCTTTACAATGAGCAGTTCTTC	CSALNLVLAALYNEQFF
TRBD2	TRBV11-3	TRBJ2-7	-	TGTGCCAGCAGCCCCGTAGCGGGAGTTGACGAGCAGTACTTC	CASSPVAGVDEQYF
-	TRBV9	TRBJ2-3	-	TGTGCCAGCAGCGCCAGTTTAGATACGCAGTATTTT	CASSASLDTQYF
-	TRBV6-5	TRBJ1-5	-	TGTGCCAGCGGGGGGGTTCCCAATCAGCCCCAGCATTTT	CASGGVPNQPQHF
TRBD1	TRBV4-1	TRBJ1-5	few	TGCGCCAGCAGCCCGACAGGGAGCAGCAATCAGCCCCAGCATTTT	CASSPTGSSNQPQHF
TRBD1	TRBV6-1	TRBJ1-2	-	TGTGCCAGCACCAAGGCGGAACAGGGGGGCTCCGGCTACACCTTC	CASTKAEQGGSGYTF
-	TRBV28	TRBJ2-7	-	TGTGCCAGCAGCCCTTTCAGTGACTACGAGCAGTACTTC	CASSPFSDYEQYF
TRBD2	TRBV4-1	TRBJ2-5	-	TGCGCCAGCAGCCAATCTCTATCTCCAGCGGGAGCTCAAGAGACCCAGTACTTC	CASSQSLSPAGAQETQYF
-	TRBV9	TRBJ2-7	-	TGTGCCAGCAGCCCTGAAAACGGTGACTACGAGCAGTACTTC	CASSPENGDYEQYF
-	TRBV5-1	TRBJ2-2	-	TGCGCCAGCAGCTTGAGCGGAGGTTTTGGCACCGGGGAGCTGTTTTTT	CASSLSGGFGTGELFF
-	TRBV9	TRBJ2-1	-	TGTGCCAGCAGCGCAGCGGCGGGCGGTTACAATGAGCAGTTCTTC	CASSAAAGGYNEQFF
-	TRBV25-1	TRBJ2-7	-	TGTGCCAGCAGTGATAGGAGGGGACCATACGAGCAGTACTTC	CASSDRRGPYEQYF
TRBD1	TRBV9	TRBJ1-4	once	TGTGCCAGCAGCGCTCGGACAGGGGAAATCAGTAATGAAAAACTGTTTTTT	CASSARTGEISNEKLFF
-	TRBV9	TRBJ1-2	-	TGTGCCAGCAGCGTATTGGACAGCTCGGGCTACACCTTC	CASSVLDSSGYTF
-	TRBV7-8	TRBJ2-7	-	TGTGCCACCTCTCACGGGAAACTATCCTACGAGCAGTACTTC	CATSHGKLSYEQYF
TRBD1	TRBV7-9	TRBJ2-5	-	TGTGCCAGCCTTCCCGTCACAGGGGGCGCTGAGACCCAGTACTTC	CASLPVTGGAETQYF
-	TRBV4-1	TRBJ2-3	-	TGCGCCAGCAGCCAAGAGGGCGGGATTAGCACAGATACGCAGTATTTT	CASSQEGGISTDTQYF
-	TRBV7-8	TRBJ2-2	-	TGTGCCAGCAGCTTAAGAGGAGGCGGGGAGCTGTTTTTT	CASSLRGGGELFF
TRBD1	TRBV28	TRBJ2-7	-	TGTGCCAGCAGAACAACAGGGGGCGACGAGCAGTACTTC	CASRTTGGDEQYF
TRBD1	TRBV10-3	TRBJ2-2	-	TGTGCCATCAGACCCGACAGGGCCCCCACCGGGGAGCTGTTTTTT	CAIRPDRAPTGELFF
-	TRBV28	TRBJ1-2	-	TGTGCCAGCAGTTTGCCAGTACAGCATGGCTACACCTTC	CASSLPVQHGYTF
TRBD1	TRBV15	TRBJ2-7	-	TGTGCCACCGAGGGGGCTGGGGCCTACGAGCAGTACTTC	CATEGAGAYEQYF
TRBD1	TRBV5-4	TRBJ2-1	-	TGTGCCAGCAGCACGACAGGGGGCGCATCCAATGAGCAGTTCTTC	CASSTTGGASNEQFF
TRBD2	TRBV4-2	TRBJ2-4	-	TGTGCCAGCAGCCTAGGGACTAGCGGGAGGAGGGGGATTAGAAACATTCAGTACTTC	CASSLGTSGRRGIRNIQYF
TRBD1	TRBV30	TRBJ1-4	-	TGTGCCTGGAGACGTGACAGGGTTGCTTCGTTCGGGACTAATGAAAAACTGTTTTTT	CAWRRDRVASFGTNEKLFF
-	TRBV29-1	TRBJ1-2	-	TGCAGCGTTGGAGGGATTTATGGCTACACCTTC	CSVGGIYGYTF
TRBD1	TRBV27	TRBJ2-5	-	TGTGCCAGCAGTCTTAGACAGGGGATGGAGACCCAGTACTTC	CASSLRQGMETQYF
TRBD1	TRBV6-6	TRBJ2-7	-	TGTGCCAGCAGACCGGGACAGGGTGGGGGCGAGCAGTACTTC	CASRPGQGGGEQYF
-	TRBV19	TRBJ1-2	-	TGTGCCAGTAGTAGAGACCGTATCGAGCAGACAGTGTTC	CASSRDRIEQTVF
TRBD2	TRBV30	TRBJ2-2	-	TGTGCCTGGAGTTCCCGCGTTAGCGGGAGAATTATCACCGGGGAGCTGTTTTTT	CAWSSRVSGRIITGELFF
-	TRBV7-9	TRBJ2-7	-	TGTGCCAGCAGCTTAGTGGCCACCTACGAGCAGTACTTC	CASSLVATYEQYF
TRBD2	TRBV5-1	TRBJ2-7	-	TGCGCCAGCAGCTTGGGGCTAGCGGGAGGGTTCGAGCAGTACTTC	CASSLGLAGGFEQYF
TRBD2	TRBV30	TRBJ2-1	-	TGTGCCTGGACTGTCGGACTAGCTTACGATGAGCAGTTCTTC	CAWTVGLAYDEQFF
-	TRBV6-1	TRBJ1-1	-	TGTGCCAGCACAGTCGGAGACACTGAAGCTTTCTTT	CASTVGDTEAFF
TRBD1	TRBV5-5	TRBJ1-2	-	TGTGCCAGCAGCTTTCGTCCAACCGGGACAGGGACGTTCTTC	CASSFRPTGTGTFF
TRBD2	TRBV6-4	TRBJ2-7	-	TGTGCCAGCAGAGCCGGGGGGGCCCTCGAATTCAGCTCCTACGAGCAGTACTTC	CASRAGGALEFSSYEQYF
TRBD2	TRBV4-1	TRBJ2-1	-	TGCGCCAGCAGCCAAGATAATAGCGGGGGGGCACGTGAGCAGTTCTTC	CASSQDNSGGAREQFF
-	TRBV5-6	TRBJ1-3	-	TGTGCCAGCAGCTTGAGAAGTACAGCGACGGGAGGATCTGGAAACACCATATATTTT	CASSLRSTATGGSGNTIYF
TRBD2	TRBV6-4	TRBJ2-2	-	TGTGCCAGCAGTGACTCCGGGAGGGCCTCCACCGGGGAGCTGTTTTTT	CASSDSGRASTGELFF
-	TRBV9	TRBJ2-3	once	TGTGCCAGCAGTCCTGGGGTAGGAGACCCAGGGTCTGGAGATACGCAGTATTTT	CASSPGVGDPGSGDTQYF
TRBD1	TRBV28	TRBJ2-7	-	TGTGCCAGCAGTTCCGGACAGGGAATACGCAACGAGCAGTACTTC	CASSSGQGIRNEQYF
TRBD1	TRBV27	TRBJ1-2	few	TGTGCCAGCAGTCTCACCCCCAACGACAGGGGCTATGGCTACACCTTC	CASSLTPNDRGYGYTF
-	TRBV19	TRBJ1-4	few	TGTGCCAGTAAAGTACACGATAATGAAAAACTGTTTTTT	CASKVHDNEKLFF
-	TRBV6-1	TRBJ1-2	-	TGTGCCAGCAGTGAAGAGTGGCCTTTCGATGGCTACACCTTC	CASSEEWPFDGYTF
-	TRBV21-1	TRBJ1-4	-	TGTGCCAGCAGCCTCTATCGTACAGGGGGAGGGAGAAAACTGTTTTTT	CASSLYRTGGGRKLFF
-	TRBV18	TRBJ1-1	few	TGTGCCAGCTCACCGCCAGGGAAGAACACTGAAGCTTTCTTT	CASSPPGKNTEAFF
-	TRBV5-4	TRBJ1-2	-	TGTGCCAGCAGCTCTCTAGCTAACTATGGCTACACCTTC	CASSSLANYGYTF
-	TRBV5-6	TRBJ1-1	-	TGTGCCAGCAGCTTGCAGGCTGAACCGAACACTGAAGCTTTCTTT	CASSLQAEPNTEAFF
-	TRBV5-6	TRBJ1-4	once	TGTGCCAGCAGCTTCCGGGGTATAGGGGAAAAACTGTTTTTT	CASSFRGIGEKLFF
-	TRBV6-1	TRBJ2-7	-	TGTGCCAGCAGTGACGACAGGAGATTGTACGAGCAGTACTTC	CASSDDRRLYEQYF
TRBD1	TRBV30	TRBJ2-3	-	TGTGCCTGGAGTGTAGGACAGGGTAGGGCAGATACGCAGTATTTT	CAWSVGQGRADTQYF
TRBD1	TRBV9	TRBJ1-3	-	TGTGCCAGCAGCGTAGCTACAGGGGCAGGGGCTGGAAACACCATATATTTT	CASSVATGAGAGNTIYF